A single sample gave rise to the 7 T cell receptor beta chains below, sequenced in a study of PD-1 blockade in classical Hodgkin lymphoma (dated by TCRdb to the early 2020s). The time point label, as the study defines it: cycle 2 day 1 (C2D1) of nivolumab. Every trial patient had relapsed following autologous stem cell transplantation, and prior brentuximab vedotin exposure was what differed among cohorts A, B and C. The library was made by the immunoSEQ multiplex PCR assay. Entries here come from immuneACCESS through TCRdb and include only in-frame sequences with V and J called. Some clones fail to appear in such tables; in the studies checked, an unresolved V gene covers under half of the shortfall, and the cause of the remainder is unknown. In this sample the table shows about 58,000 clones, 75% to 95% of which occur a single time. The ten top clones hold about 10% of the sample. Specimen: peripheral blood mononuclear cells (PBMCs), collected before the second cycle of nivolumab. These receptors were obtained from a human donor with classical Hodgkin lymphoma.

J is TRBJ1-1 and V is TRBV29-1, with a tentative D call TRBD1 (5 bases). The germline V gene encodes CDR1 SQVTM and CDR2 ANQGSEA. The CDR3 is made up of 11 amino acids. CDR3 nucleotide sequence: TGCAGGGGGACGGTGGAGACTGAAGCTTTCTTT. It specifies CRGTVETEAFF.

The chain has TRBV28 and TRBJ2-7; 9 bases fit TRBD1. CDR3 size: 15 residues. Germline-derived CDR1 and CDR2 are MDHEN and SYDVKM. The V and J ends lost 3 bases and 4 bases, in that order; junction bases with no gene match: 7. Here the CDR3 DNA reads TGTGCCAGCAGTTTTAGGTACAGGGGGCTTTACGAGCAGTACTTC. This codes for CASSFRYRGLYEQYF.

The chain recombines TRBV5-1 with TRBJ2-1; TRBD2 aligns across 16 bases. The J segment lost 9 bases and the V segment lost 4 bases, leaving 7 bases of the junction unmatched. CDR3 length: 16 residues. Germline lookup yields CDR1 SGHRS and CDR2 YFSETQ. This CDR3 is CASSLGLAGGPIEQFF. Written as DNA, the CDR3 is TGCGCCAGCAGCCTGGGACTAGCGGGAGGGCCTATTGAGCAGTTCTTC.

V usage is TRBV27 and J usage is TRBJ2-2; no clear D gene. This CDR3 is built from 12 residues. Germline CDR1 is MNHEY and CDR2 is SMNVEV (reference sequence). Trimming removed 3 bases from V and 6 bases from J, with 5 bases in between. The CDR3 loop reads CASSFNPGELFF. The CDR3 nucleotides are TGTGCCAGCAGTTTCAACCCCGGGGAGCTGTTTTTT.

This chain links TRBV2 with TRBJ1-5, with TRBD1 identical over 10 bases. Trimming removed 3 bases from V and 7 bases from J; junction bases left unmatched: 3. This CDR3 contains 14 residues. CDR1 and CDR2 (germline): SNHLY, FYNNEI. In nucleotides, the CDR3 is TGTGCCAGCAGTGACGGGACAGGGGTCCAGCCCCAGCATTTT. Its protein is CASSDGTGVQPQHF.

This chain uses TRBV27 with TRBJ2-7, with D tentatively TRBD1 or TRBD2 (6 bases each). The ends were cut back, 2 bases at V and 3 bases at J, with 11 bases in the middle. The CDR3 contains 14 residues. Germline values: CDR1 MNHEY, CDR2 SMNVEV (reference sequence). In DNA, the CDR3 is TGTGCCAGCAGTTTAGGGGGGCCCAACTACGAGCAGTACTTC. Translating gives CASSLGGPNYEQYF.

The rearrangement joins TRBV9 to TRBJ2-3; TRBD2 is a possible D gene (6 bases). CDR1 and CDR2 (germline): SGDLS, YYNGEE. V lost 4 bases to trimming and J lost 1 base, with 28 bases between them. The CDR3 is 20 amino acids. CDR3 DNA: TGTGCCAGCAGCTCCGTTCTGTGGTGGATCCGGGAGTCTGGCACAGATACGCAGTATTTT. Translation: CASSSVLWWIRESGTDTQYF.